This T cell receptor beta chain derives from a study of T cells in Graves' hyperthyroidism and ophthalmopathy. In its sample, this clonotype was seen many times. The TCR beta CDR3 regions underwent amplification using RNA transcripts as the source. TCR CDR3 underwent first-round RT-PCR with the HTBI primer set. TCRdb passed the multiplex PCR reads through MiXCR, listing each CDR3 protein once. The repertoire consists of fewer than 650,000 distinct CDR3 sequences, with 14% to 15% occurring once and the leading ten covering approximately 4.2%. At least 3 on the Clinical Activity Score was recorded for ophthalmopathy patients, who also had NOSPECS grade at least 4 and duration under 3 months. Diagnoses used clinical symptoms, serum thyroxine and TRAb, thyroid ultrasound and orbital computed tomography. Extraction of PBMCs used approximately 10 ml of fresh peripheral blood. The CDR3 is 14 amino acids. The V gene lost 5 bases and the J gene lost 5 bases, with 15 bases spanning the gap. Germline values: CDR1 ENHRY, CDR2 SYGVKD.

The specimen was blood. The J gene is TRBJ2-5, the V gene TRBV10-3; D call uncertain. The source of this sequence is a woman aged 40 to 50 with Graves' ophthalmopathy. The CDR3 DNA is TGTGCCATCAGTCCTCAGTTAGGATCGGAGACCCAGTACTTC. Its protein product is CAISPQLGSETQYF.